This T cell receptor (beta chain) was obtained from a study of regulatory T cells in long-lasting Graves disease. Overall study findings and caveats: Newly diagnosed patients had higher TCR diversity than persistent Graves' patients did.

Time point of the sample: newly diagnosed GD, antithyroid drugs for less than 3 months. The TCR library was prepared using RNA isolated from PBMCs. Graves' disease diagnoses followed American Thyroid Association guidelines. Peripheral blood, nine milliliters of it, was drawn into EDTA tubes. The J segment lost 3 bases and the V segment lost 6 bases, leaving 11 bases of the junction unmatched. This CDR3 comprises 15 residues. Germline V gives CDR1 MNHNS, CDR2 SASEGT. Arm-PCR with iRepertoire HTBI primers amplified the CDR3 regions for these TCR beta libraries. Each CDR3 protein gets one entry after TCRdb re-called the multiplex PCR reads with MiXCR. The sample carries over 500,000 distinct CDR3 sequences, 15% to 20% recorded once. This clonotype was seen more than once but under ten times. Its target is unknown. The sample was also reused in another study, on T cells in Graves' hyperthyroidism and ophthalmopathy. That study adds: An initial round of RT-PCR targeting the TCR CDR3 relied on the HTBI primer set.

The starting material was peripheral blood mononuclear cells (PBMCs), obtained at new diagnosis, from a patient treated with antithyroid drugs. The V and J genes are TRBV6-1 and TRBJ2-7; 7 positions match TRBD1. The clonotype originates from a woman aged 25 to 39 with Graves disease. The CDR3 sequence: CASRKNRDSFYEQYF. DNA of the CDR3: TGTGCCAGCAGAAAGAACCGGGACAGTTTCTACGAGCAGTACTTC.